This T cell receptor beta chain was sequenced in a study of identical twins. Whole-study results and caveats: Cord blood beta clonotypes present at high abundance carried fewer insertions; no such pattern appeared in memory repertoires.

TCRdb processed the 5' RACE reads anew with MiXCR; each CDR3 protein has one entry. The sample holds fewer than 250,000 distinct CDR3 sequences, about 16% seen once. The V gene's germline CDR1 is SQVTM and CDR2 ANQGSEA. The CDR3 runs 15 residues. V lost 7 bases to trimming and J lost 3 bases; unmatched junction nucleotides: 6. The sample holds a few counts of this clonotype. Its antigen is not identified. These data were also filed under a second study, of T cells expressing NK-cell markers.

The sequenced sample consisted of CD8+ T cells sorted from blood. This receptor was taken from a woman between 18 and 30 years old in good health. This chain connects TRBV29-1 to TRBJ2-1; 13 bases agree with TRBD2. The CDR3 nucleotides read TGCAGCGGTCGGACTAGCGGGAGAATCTACAATGAGCAGTTCTTC. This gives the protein CSGRTSGRIYNEQFF.